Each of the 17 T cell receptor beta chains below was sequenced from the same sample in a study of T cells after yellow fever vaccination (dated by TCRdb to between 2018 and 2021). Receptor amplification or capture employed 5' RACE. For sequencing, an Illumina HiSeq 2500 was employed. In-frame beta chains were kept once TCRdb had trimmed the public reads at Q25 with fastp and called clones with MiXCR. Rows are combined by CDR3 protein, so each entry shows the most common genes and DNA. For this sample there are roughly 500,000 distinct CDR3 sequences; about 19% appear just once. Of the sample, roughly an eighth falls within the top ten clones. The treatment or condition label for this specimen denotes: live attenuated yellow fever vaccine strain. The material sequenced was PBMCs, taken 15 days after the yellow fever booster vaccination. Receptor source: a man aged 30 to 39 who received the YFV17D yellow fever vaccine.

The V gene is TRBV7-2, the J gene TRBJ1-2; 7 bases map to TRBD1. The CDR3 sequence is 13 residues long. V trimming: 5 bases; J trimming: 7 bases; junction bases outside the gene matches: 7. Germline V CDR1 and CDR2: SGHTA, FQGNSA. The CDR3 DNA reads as TGTGCCAGCAGCCTTACAGGGGAGAGTGGCTACACCTTC. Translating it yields CASSLTGESGYTF.

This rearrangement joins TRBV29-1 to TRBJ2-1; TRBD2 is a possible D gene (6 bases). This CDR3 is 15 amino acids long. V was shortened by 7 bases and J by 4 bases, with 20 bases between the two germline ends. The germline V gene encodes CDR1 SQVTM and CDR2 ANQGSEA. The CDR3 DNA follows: TGCAGCGGACAGAGTGGCGGGAACACGTACAATGAGCAGTTCTTC. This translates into CSGQSGGNTYNEQFF.

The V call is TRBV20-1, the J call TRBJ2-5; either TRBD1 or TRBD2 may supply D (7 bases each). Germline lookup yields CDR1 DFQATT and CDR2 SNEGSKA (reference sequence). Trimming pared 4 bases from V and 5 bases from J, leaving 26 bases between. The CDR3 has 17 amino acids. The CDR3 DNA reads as TGCAGTGCTAAGAGCCAGGGGGGGCGAAGTTGGATGGAGACCCAGTACTTC. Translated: CSAKSQGGRSWMETQYF.

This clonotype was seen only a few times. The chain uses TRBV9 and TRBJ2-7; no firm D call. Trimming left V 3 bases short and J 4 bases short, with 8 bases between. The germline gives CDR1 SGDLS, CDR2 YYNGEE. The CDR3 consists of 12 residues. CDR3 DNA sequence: TGTGCCAGCAGCGGACTGGGGTACGAGCAGTACTTC. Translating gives CASSGLGYEQYF.

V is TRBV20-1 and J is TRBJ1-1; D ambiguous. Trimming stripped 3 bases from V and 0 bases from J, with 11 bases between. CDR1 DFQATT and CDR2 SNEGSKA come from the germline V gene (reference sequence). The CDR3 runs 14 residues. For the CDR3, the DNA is TGCAGTGCTAGTGCGGGAGCCTTGAACACTGAAGCTTTCTTT. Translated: CSASAGALNTEAFF.

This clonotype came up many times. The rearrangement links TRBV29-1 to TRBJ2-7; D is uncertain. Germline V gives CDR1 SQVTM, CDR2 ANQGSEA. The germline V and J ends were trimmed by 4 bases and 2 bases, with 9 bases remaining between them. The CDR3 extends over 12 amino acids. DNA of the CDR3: TGCAGCGTTGGCCAGGCAACCTACGAGCAGTACTTC. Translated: CSVGQATYEQYF.

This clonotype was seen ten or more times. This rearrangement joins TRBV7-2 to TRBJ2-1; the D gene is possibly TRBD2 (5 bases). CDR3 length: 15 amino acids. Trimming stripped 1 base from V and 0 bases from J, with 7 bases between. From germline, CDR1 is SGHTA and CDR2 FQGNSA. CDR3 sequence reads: CASSLVGSSYNEQFF. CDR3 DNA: TGTGCCAGCAGCTTAGTAGGGAGCTCCTACAATGAGCAGTTCTTC.

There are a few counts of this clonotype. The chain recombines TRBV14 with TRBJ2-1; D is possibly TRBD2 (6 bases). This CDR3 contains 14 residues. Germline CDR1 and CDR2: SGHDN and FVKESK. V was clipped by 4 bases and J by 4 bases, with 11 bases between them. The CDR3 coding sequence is TGTGCCAGCAGCCGGATAGCGGATTACAATGAGCAGTTCTTC. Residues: CASSRIADYNEQFF.

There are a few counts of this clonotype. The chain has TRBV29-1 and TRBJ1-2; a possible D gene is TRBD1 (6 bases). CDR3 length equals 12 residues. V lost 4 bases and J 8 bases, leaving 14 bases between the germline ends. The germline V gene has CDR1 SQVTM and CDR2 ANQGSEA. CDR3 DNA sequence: TGCAGCGTTGCCGACGGGGGGCGAGGCTACACCTTC. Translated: CSVADGGRGYTF. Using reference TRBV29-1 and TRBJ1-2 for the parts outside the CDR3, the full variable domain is SAVISQKPSRDICQRGTSLTIQCQVDSQVTMMFWYRQQPGQSLTLIATANQGSEATYESGFVIDKFPISRPNLTFSTLTVSNMSPEDSSIYLCSVADGGRGYTFGSGTRLTVV.

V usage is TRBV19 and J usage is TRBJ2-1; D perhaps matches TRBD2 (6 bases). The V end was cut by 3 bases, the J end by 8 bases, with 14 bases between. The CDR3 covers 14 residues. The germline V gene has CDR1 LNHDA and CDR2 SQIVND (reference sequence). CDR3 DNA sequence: TGTGCCAGTAGTATGAACTTGTGGGGGGATGAGCAGTTCTTC. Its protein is CASSMNLWGDEQFF.

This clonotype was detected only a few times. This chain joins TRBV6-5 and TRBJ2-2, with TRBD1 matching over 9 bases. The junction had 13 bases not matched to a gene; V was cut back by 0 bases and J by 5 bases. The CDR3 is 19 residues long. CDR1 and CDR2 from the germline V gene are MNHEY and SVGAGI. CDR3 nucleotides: TGTGCCAGCAGTTACTCTACCTACTTTGGACAGGGGCATACCGGGGAGCTGTTTTTT. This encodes CASSYSTYFGQGHTGELFF.

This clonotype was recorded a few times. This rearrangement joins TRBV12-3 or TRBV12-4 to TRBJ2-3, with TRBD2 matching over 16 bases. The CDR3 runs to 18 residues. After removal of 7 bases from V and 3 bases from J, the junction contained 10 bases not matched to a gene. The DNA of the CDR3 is TGTGCCAGCAAACCCGGGACTAGCGGGAGGGCCAGAACAGATACGCAGTATTTT. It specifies CASKPGTSGRARTDTQYF.

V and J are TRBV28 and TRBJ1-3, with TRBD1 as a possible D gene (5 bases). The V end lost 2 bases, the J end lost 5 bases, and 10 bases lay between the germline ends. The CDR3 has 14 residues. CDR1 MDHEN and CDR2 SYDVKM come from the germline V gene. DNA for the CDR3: TGTGCCAGCAGTTTAATGGAGGGGAGAAACACCATATATTTT. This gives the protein CASSLMEGRNTIYF.

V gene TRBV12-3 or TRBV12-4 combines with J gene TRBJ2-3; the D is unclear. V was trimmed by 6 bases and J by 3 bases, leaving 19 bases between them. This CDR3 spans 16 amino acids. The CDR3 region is CASSPTRRGRTDTQYF. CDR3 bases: TGTGCCAGCAGCCCCACGCGTAGAGGCCGGACAGATACGCAGTATTTT.

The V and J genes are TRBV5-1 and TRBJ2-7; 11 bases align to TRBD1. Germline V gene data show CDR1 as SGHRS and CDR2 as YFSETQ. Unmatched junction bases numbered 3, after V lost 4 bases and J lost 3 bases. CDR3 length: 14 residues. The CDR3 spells CASSGDRGDYEQYF. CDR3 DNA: TGCGCCAGCAGCGGGGACAGGGGGGACTACGAGCAGTACTTC.

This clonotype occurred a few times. CDR3 region: CSVQGVAGRDTDTQYF. Written as DNA, the CDR3 is TGCAGCGTCCAAGGGGTTGCGGGTCGCGACACAGATACGCAGTATTTT. V is TRBV29-1 and J is TRBJ2-3; the D gene could be TRBD1 or TRBD2 (5 bases each). Trimming pared 6 bases from V and 2 bases from J, leaving 21 bases between. Per the germline V gene, CDR1 is SQVTM and CDR2 is ANQGSEA. CDR3 length: 16 amino acids.

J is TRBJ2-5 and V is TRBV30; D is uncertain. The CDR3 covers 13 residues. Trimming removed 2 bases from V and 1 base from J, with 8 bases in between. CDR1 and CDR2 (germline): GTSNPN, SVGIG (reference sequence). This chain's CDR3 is CAWSYSSQETQYF. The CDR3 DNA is TGTGCCTGGAGTTATTCATCCCAAGAGACCCAGTACTTC. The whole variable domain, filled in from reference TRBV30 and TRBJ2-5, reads SQTIHQWPATLVQPVGSPLSLECTVEGTSNPNLYWYRQAAGRGLQLLFYSVGIGQISSEVPQNLSASRPQDRQFILSSKKLLLSDSGFYLCAWSYSSQETQYFGPGTRLLVL.